These 31 T cell receptor beta chains came from one sample sequenced in a study of cytomegalovirus exposure and HLA in healthy donors. This table comes from immunoSEQ multiplex PCR, and its TCRdb copy is limited to in-frame clones, with some not included. This sample has over 200,000 clones, with 80% to 90% found just once. Sequenced input: PBMCs. The receptors were gathered from a woman aged 18-29 years in good health and CMV-seropositive.

Of note for this clone: The same CDR3 also results from other DNA sequences found in this sample. The chain carries TRBV28 and TRBJ1-5; D is unclear. The CDR3 extends over 15 amino acids. Germline lookup yields CDR1 MDHEN and CDR2 SYDVKM. V lost 2 bases, J lost 4 bases, and 12 bases lay in between. The CDR3 region is CASSLRGRGNQPQHF. The CDR3 coding sequence is TGTGCCAGCAGTTTACGGGGTAGAGGGAATCAGCCCCAGCATTTT.

This clone was detected only a few times. The chain's CDR3 is CAIRSDYGYTF. The CDR3 DNA follows: TGTGCCATCAGAAGCGACTATGGCTACACCTTC. This chain connects TRBV10-3 to TRBJ1-2, with D uncertain. The CDR3 runs 11 residues. Trimming stripped 6 bases from V and 3 bases from J, with 5 bases between. Germline CDR1 ENHRY, CDR2 SYGVKD.

The chain employs TRBV12-5 and TRBJ2-1; 9 positions agree with TRBD2. This CDR3 comprises 14 residues. In germline, CDR1 is LGHNT, CDR2 FRNRAP. The junction had 3 bases not matched to a gene; V was cut back by 1 base and J by 8 bases. CDR3 sequence reads: CASGLGGRGYEQFF. The DNA of the CDR3 is TGTGCTAGTGGTTTGGGCGGGAGGGGATATGAGCAGTTCTTC.

The chain uses TRBV6-6 and TRBJ2-1; TRBD1 might be the D (5 bases). Germline CDR1 MNHNY, CDR2 SVGAGI (reference sequence). CDR3 size: 14 residues. V was trimmed by 4 bases and J by 6 bases, leaving 13 bases between them. CDR3 protein: CASSFDRNINEQFF. CDR3 nucleotide sequence: TGTGCCAGCAGTTTCGACAGAAACATCAATGAGCAGTTCTTC.

V gene TRBV7-3 combines with J gene TRBJ2-5; tentative D call: TRBD2 (5 bases). The germline gives CDR1 SGHTA, CDR2 FQGTGA. Between the trimmed V and J ends, which lost 1 base and 4 bases, there was a span of 16 bases. This CDR3 comprises 16 residues. CDR3 loop: CASSLRSGSKGETQYF. CDR3 DNA: TGTGCCAGCAGCTTAAGGAGCGGCTCGAAGGGAGAGACCCAGTACTTC.

The chain is built from TRBV12-5 and TRBJ1-1; D possibly corresponds to TRBD1 (5 bases). Germline values: CDR1 LGHNT, CDR2 FRNRAP. The germline V and J ends were trimmed by 2 bases and 0 bases, with 13 bases remaining between them. This CDR3 is 16 amino acids long. The CDR3 DNA follows: TGTGCTAGTGGTTTGATGTCAGGGCATATGAACACTGAAGCTTTCTTT. This sequence encodes CASGLMSGHMNTEAFF.

The rearrangement joins TRBV7-9 to TRBJ2-5; 16 bases fit TRBD2. The CDR3 spans 17 residues. Germline lookup yields CDR1 SEHNR and CDR2 FQNEAQ (reference sequence). V was pared by 4 bases and J by 6 bases, with 8 bases of the junction left unmatched. CDR3 coding DNA: TGTGCCAGCAGCTCCGGGACTAGCGGGAGGGCATTAAAGACCCAGTACTTC. Its translation: CASSSGTSGRALKTQYF.

The chain uses TRBV4-1 and TRBJ1-4; 11 bases map to TRBD1. The CDR3 extends over 15 amino acids. CDR1 is MGHRA, CDR2 YSYEKL, per germline. Germline trimming cut 1 base from V and 12 bases from J; bases unmatched to any gene: 7. CDR3 amino acids: CASSQGRVDRGQLFF. The CDR3 DNA follows: TGCGCCAGCAGCCAAGGGCGGGTGGACAGGGGGCAACTGTTTTTT.

Details on this clone: No conserved phenylalanine or tryptophan ends this CDR3, so it is likely a read error. The DNA is left out, because the CDR3 cannot be placed on it with certainty; the CDR3 is given as TCRdb lists it. V gene TRBV5-6 combines with J gene TRBJ1-3. The germline CDR1 and CDR2 sequences are SGHDT and YYEEEE. The CDR3 extends over 13 residues, inclusive of both ends. The CDR3: CASSLAGSPTVGL.

The rearrangement links TRBV27 to TRBJ2-5; 9 bases line up with TRBD1. This CDR3 has 15 amino acids. Trimming took 5 bases from V and 7 from J; bases not matched to a gene: 11. Germline loops: CDR1 MNHEY, CDR2 SMNVEV (reference sequence). As DNA, the CDR3 is TGTGCCAGCAGTCCGGGACAGGGTGAATGGGTGACCCAGTACTTC. Residues: CASSPGQGEWVTQYF.

The CDR3 DNA reads as TGTGCCTGGAGTGTCTTGGGGGCCGGGCAGCCCCAGCATTTT. It codes for CAWSVLGAGQPQHF. The rearrangement uses TRBV30 and TRBJ1-5, with D possibly matching TRBD1 (6 bases). Germline V gene data show CDR1 as GTSNPN and CDR2 as SVGIG (reference sequence). The CDR3 totals 14 residues. Between the trimmed V and J ends, which lost 0 bases and 7 bases, there was a span of 13 bases.

The DNA for the CDR3 is TGTGCCAGCAGTATATTAGCGGACCTCTACAATGAGCAGTTCTTC. Protein product: CASSILADLYNEQFF. The chain combines TRBV27 with TRBJ2-1, with D possibly being TRBD2 (6 bases). The CDR3 is made up of 15 amino acids. Germline values: CDR1 MNHEY, CDR2 SMNVEV (reference sequence). Trimming removed 5 bases at V and 3 bases at J, with 14 bases between.

The V call is TRBV6-1, the J call TRBJ1-5; D is uncertain. V was cut by 5 bases and J by 6 bases, with 14 bases left in between. The CDR3 covers 14 residues. Germline V gene data show CDR1 as MNHNS and CDR2 as SASEGT. The CDR3: CASSQNFPGQPQHF. In DNA, the CDR3 is TGTGCCAGCAGTCAGAATTTTCCTGGTCAGCCCCAGCATTTT.

The chain has TRBV19 and TRBJ1-2; D not certain. Per the germline V gene, CDR1 is LNHDA and CDR2 is SQIVND (reference sequence). There are 13 residues in the CDR3. V gave up 1 base and J gave up 3 bases, with 6 bases separating them. The CDR3 region is CASSIGQYYGYTF. In DNA form, the CDR3 reads TGTGCCAGTAGTATAGGACAATACTATGGCTACACCTTC.

The CDR3 DNA sequence: TGTGCCAGCAGCTGGGGGGGGGATTCGTCCTACAATGAGCAGTTCTTC. Amino acid sequence: CASSWGGDSSYNEQFF. This chain uses TRBV11-2 with TRBJ2-1; 7 bases are a match to TRBD2. CDR3 length: 16 amino acids. Germline loops: CDR1 SGHAT, CDR2 FQNNGV. The trim removed 4 bases at V and 1 base at J, leaving 7 bases unmatched.

DNA of the CDR3: TGTGCCAGCAGCTCAGGGGAGGGGACTGAAGCTTTCTTT. Encoded protein: CASSSGEGTEAFF. This rearrangement joins TRBV7-9 to TRBJ1-1, with D perhaps TRBD1 (6 bases). The V and J ends lost 4 bases and 5 bases respectively, with 11 bases between them. CDR1 is SEHNR, CDR2 FQNEAQ, per germline (reference sequence). This CDR3 has 13 residues.

In regard to this clone: Other nucleotide sequences from this sample produce the same CDR3. CDR3 sequence (DNA): TGTGCCAGCAGTGAAAGGCTAGCGAGCTCCTACGAGCAGTACTTC. It yields the protein CASSERLASSYEQYF. The rearrangement uses TRBV6-1 and TRBJ2-7; D is possibly TRBD2 (6 bases). Trimming took 2 bases from V and 0 from J, leaving 11 bases between them. CDR3 length: 15 amino acids. Germline V CDR1 and CDR2: MNHNS, SASEGT.

This clone occurred a few times. The rearrangement uses TRBV5-1 and TRBJ2-7, with no clear D. The CDR3 extends over 12 amino acids. Trimming pared 3 bases from V and 0 bases from J, leaving 4 bases between. Germline assignment: CDR1 SGHRS and CDR2 YFSETQ. The CDR3 here is CASSSFSYEQYF. For the CDR3, the DNA is TGCGCCAGCAGCTCCTTCTCCTACGAGCAGTACTTC.

This clone has only a few counts. The chain recombines TRBV2 with TRBJ1-2; 7 nucleotides line up with TRBD1. V gave up 8 bases and J gave up 4 bases; unmatched junction bases: 16. Looked up from germline, CDR1 is SNHLY and CDR2 is FYNNEI. The CDR3 has 16 residues. The CDR3 bases are TGTGCCAGCTCAGGATCCAGGACAGGAGTAGTCTATGGCTACACCTTC. It is translated as CASSGSRTGVVYGYTF.

This clone was seen only once. V and J are TRBV7-6 and TRBJ2-3; D is uncertain. The length of the CDR3 is 13 residues. Germline V lookup: CDR1 SGHVS, CDR2 FNYEAQ. V was shortened by 2 bases and J by 3 bases, with 6 bases between the two germline ends. The CDR3, as DNA: TGTGCCAGCAGCTTAAGCTGGACAGATACGCAGTATTTT. This gives the protein CASSLSWTDTQYF.

J is TRBJ1-4 and V is TRBV18, with 11 bases lining up with TRBD1. CDR1 is KGHSH, CDR2 LQKENI, per germline. There are 14 residues in the CDR3. V trimming: 2 bases; J trimming: 12 bases; junction bases outside the gene matches: 5. In DNA, the CDR3 is TGTGCCAGCTCACCAGGACAGGGGGCGGCCCAACTGTTTTTT. Translated, it gives CASSPGQGAAQLFF.

The gene calls are TRBV5-1 and TRBJ2-2, with 10 bases fitting TRBD1. This CDR3 is built from 15 residues. J was trimmed by 4 bases and V by 5 bases; bases with no gene match: 5. Germline V lookup: CDR1 SGHRS, CDR2 YFSETQ. CDR3 residues: CASSNRTGGTGELFF. The DNA of the CDR3 is TGCGCCAGCAGTAATAGGACAGGGGGCACCGGGGAGCTGTTTTTT.

This clone was found once. The rearrangement links TRBV11-3 to TRBJ2-5; D might be TRBD1 (6 bases). This CDR3 is 15 amino acids long. Germline loops: CDR1 SGHNT, CDR2 YENEEA. Trimming pared 5 bases from V and 5 bases from J, leaving 18 bases between. The CDR3 sequence: CASSTRDNRAETQYF. CDR3 nucleotide sequence: TGTGCCAGCAGCACCCGGGACAACCGGGCGGAGACCCAGTACTTC.

The chain uses TRBV7-9 and TRBJ2-3; no reliable D call. CDR1 is SEHNR, CDR2 FQNEAQ, per germline (reference sequence). Trimming left V 4 bases short and J 0 bases short, with 8 bases between. CDR3 length: 14 residues. The CDR3 loop reads CASSSRSSTDTQYF. CDR3 in DNA: TGTGCCAGCAGCTCTAGATCTAGCACAGATACGCAGTATTTT.

The V gene is TRBV4-1, the J gene TRBJ2-3; TRBD2 aligns across 9 bases. The CDR3 length is 16 residues. The V and J ends lost 0 bases and 6 bases, in that order; junction bases with no gene match: 7. The germline gives CDR1 MGHRA, CDR2 YSYEKL. CDR3: CASSQERLAGTDTQYF. The CDR3 DNA is TGCGCCAGCAGCCAAGAGCGCCTAGCGGGAACCGATACGCAGTATTTT.

The rearrangement uses TRBV11-2 and TRBJ2-7; TRBD1 might be the D (6 bases). Per germline, CDR1 SGHAT and CDR2 FQNNGV. CDR3 size: 14 residues. V gave up 5 bases and J gave up 5 bases, with 16 bases separating them. For the CDR3, the DNA is TGTGCCAGCAGCCAACAGGGTGGAAAGGACGAGCAGTACTTC. Translating it yields CASSQQGGKDEQYF.

The V and J genes are TRBV7-3 and TRBJ1-5; no reliable D call. The V end lost 2 bases, the J end lost 5 bases, and 7 bases lay between the germline ends. CDR1 is SGHTA and CDR2 is FQGTGA in the germline V gene. CDR3 size: 13 residues. CDR3 sequence reads: CASSLSRDQPQHF. For the CDR3, the DNA is TGTGCCAGCAGCTTATCGAGAGATCAGCCCCAGCATTTT.

This chain links TRBV19 with TRBJ1-2; 10 bases align to TRBD1. The CDR3 totals 15 residues. The J segment lost 6 bases and the V segment lost 9 bases, leaving 13 bases of the junction unmatched. The germline V gene has CDR1 LNHDA and CDR2 SQIVND (reference sequence). CDR3 in amino acids: CASREGQGRSDGYTF. The CDR3 DNA follows: TGTGCCAGCCGAGAGGGACAGGGGAGATCGGATGGCTACACCTTC.

The chain couples TRBV29-1 to TRBJ2-7; D gene ambiguous. With 5 bases removed from V and 2 bases from J, the gap between germline ends came to 10 bases. The germline V gene encodes CDR1 SQVTM and CDR2 ANQGSEA. The CDR3 covers 12 residues. CDR3 in DNA: TGCAGCGTTCTCGCGAGCACCTACGAGCAGTACTTC. Protein: CSVLASTYEQYF.

This clone was detected only a few times. CDR3 coding DNA: TGTGCCAGCACAACCGGGACAGGGGTGCAGCCCCAGCATTTT. Translated, it gives CASTTGTGVQPQHF. This chain connects TRBV2 to TRBJ1-5; TRBD1 matches 10 bases. The CDR3 spans 14 residues. Germline CDR1 is SNHLY and CDR2 is FYNNEI. V dropped 7 bases and J dropped 7; count of bases not matched to a gene: 7.

The gene calls are TRBV28 and TRBJ2-2; the match to TRBD2 covers 8 bases. Germline V CDR1 and CDR2: MDHEN, SYDVKM. The CDR3 spans 16 residues. J was trimmed by 5 bases and V by 3 bases; bases with no gene match: 8. The CDR3 nucleotides read TGTGCCAGCAGTTTGCGCGGGAGGTTAAAAACCGGGGAGCTGTTTTTT. Residues: CASSLRGRLKTGELFF.